This entry lists 4 T cell receptor beta chains sequenced from one sample in a study of STAT5B mutations in CD4+ large granular lymphocyte leukemia. Profiled with immunoSEQ multiplex PCR; TCRdb holds only in-frame clones, not every one. The top ten clones hold about a tenth of a sample with under 25,000 clones, around two thirds of them seen once. Sequencing was performed on CD4+ T cells from blood buffy coats. The receptor source for this set is a human donor in good health.

The table lists this clone with a count of one. V and J are TRBV9 and TRBJ2-3; a weak D match, TRBD2 (6 bases). V was shortened by 3 bases and J by 4 bases, with 12 bases between the two germline ends. The V gene's germline CDR1 is SGDLS and CDR2 YYNGEE. The CDR3 covers 14 residues. CDR3 sequence: CASSGREAADTQYF. CDR3 nucleotides: TGTGCCAGCAGCGGCAGGGAGGCTGCAGATACGCAGTATTTT.

The chain employs TRBV9 and TRBJ2-1, with 11 bases that match TRBD1. With V trimmed by 0 bases and J by 7 bases, 6 bases remained unmatched. This CDR3 is built from 16 residues. CDR1 is SGDLS, CDR2 YYNGEE, per germline. This CDR3 reads CASSVGGDRGSNEQFF. The CDR3 DNA is TGTGCCAGCAGCGTAGGGGGGGACAGGGGGTCAAATGAGCAGTTCTTC.

The genes are TRBV7-2 and TRBJ1-5; D not certain. CDR3 length equals 14 residues. V dropped 3 bases and J dropped 2 bases, with 8 bases sitting between them. The germline CDR1 and CDR2 sequences are SGHTA and FQGNSA. The CDR3 loop is CASSLGWGNQPQHF. The CDR3 nucleotides are TGTGCCAGCAGCTTGGGTTGGGGCAATCAGCCCCAGCATTTT.

This chain joins TRBV7-2 and TRBJ2-1, with TRBD2 matching over 12 bases. This CDR3 has 16 amino acids. Trimming at V came to 4 bases and at J to 7 bases, leaving 8 bases not matched to a gene. Germline V gives CDR1 SGHTA, CDR2 FQGNSA. The CDR3 nucleotides read TGTGCCAGCAGCTCCCGACGGACTAGCGGGGATAATGAGCAGTTCTTC. As protein: CASSSRRTSGDNEQFF.